Detailed here is one T cell receptor (beta chain). The repertoire was sequenced with immunoSEQ multiplex PCR; TCRdb's copy has only in-frame clones and lacks some. The sample carries some 69,000 clones, more than 85% recorded once. This record belongs to a study of OX40 agonist ivuxolimab in advanced cancers. On the study more broadly: It was ivuxolimab, an agonistic anti-OX40 (CD134) antibody, that patients were treated with.

The TCR comes from an adult with an advanced solid tumor such as melanoma, head and neck, liver or kidney cancer. This specimen was CD4+ or CD8+ T cells sorted from blood, taken in a trial of the OX40 agonist ivuxolimab.

The CDR3 coding sequence is TGTGCCTGGGGGGGAAGGAGCAGCTTGGGGCGAGAGACCCAGTACTTC. It is translated as CAWGGRSSLGRETQYF. The gene calls are TRBV30 and TRBJ2-5; perhaps D is TRBD1 or TRBD2 (5 bases each). CDR1 and CDR2 from the germline V gene are GTSNPN and SVGIG (reference sequence). This CDR3 has 16 residues. V lost 5 bases and J 4 bases, leaving 23 bases between the germline ends.